This T cell receptor beta chain was observed in a study of OX40 agonist ivuxolimab in advanced cancers. Whole-study context: Partial responses were recorded for three patients, including one with hepatocellular carcinoma and two with cutaneous melanoma.

Per germline, CDR1 SGHTA and CDR2 FQGTGA. The CDR3 spans 15 residues. Trimming took 4 bases from V and 9 from J; bases not matched to a gene: 9. About this clone itself: Its antigen remains unknown.

Patients with autoimmune history or systemic immunosuppression were excluded. Blood sampling took place at baseline, cycle 4 day 1, and cycle 7 day 1. Data came from immunoSEQ multiplex PCR; TCRdb stores just in-frame clones and leaves some out. The sample lists roughly 60,000 clones, around 83% occurring once. General study findings and limits: Determination of antigen specificity was not performed for the expanded peripheral T cells.

The receptor's source is an adult with an advanced solid tumor such as melanoma, head and neck, liver or kidney cancer. The starting material was CD4+ or CD8+ T cells sorted from blood, obtained in a trial of the OX40 agonist ivuxolimab. The chain recombines TRBV7-3 with TRBJ1-5; 10 bases agree with TRBD1. CDR3 bases: TGTGCCAGCAGCTATAGACAGGGGGCGGATGGGCCCCAGCATTTT. Its protein product is CASSYRQGADGPQHF.